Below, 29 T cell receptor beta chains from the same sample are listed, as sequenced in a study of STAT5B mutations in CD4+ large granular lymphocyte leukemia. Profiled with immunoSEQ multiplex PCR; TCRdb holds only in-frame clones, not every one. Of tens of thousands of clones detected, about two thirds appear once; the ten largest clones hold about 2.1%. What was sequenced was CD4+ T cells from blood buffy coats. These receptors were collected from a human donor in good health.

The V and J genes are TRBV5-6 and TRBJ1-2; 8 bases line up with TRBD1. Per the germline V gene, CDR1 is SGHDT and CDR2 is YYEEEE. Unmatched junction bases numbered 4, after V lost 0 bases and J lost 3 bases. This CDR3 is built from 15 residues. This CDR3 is CASSLVRGLDYGYTF. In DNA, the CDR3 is TGTGCCAGCAGCTTGGTCAGGGGGCTCGACTATGGCTACACCTTC.

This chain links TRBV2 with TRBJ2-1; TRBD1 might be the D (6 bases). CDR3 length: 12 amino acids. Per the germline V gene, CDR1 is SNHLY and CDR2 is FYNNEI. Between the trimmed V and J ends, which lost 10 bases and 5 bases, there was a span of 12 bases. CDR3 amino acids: CAIRGQNNEQFF. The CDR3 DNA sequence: TGTGCCATTCGGGGACAAAACAATGAGCAGTTCTTC.

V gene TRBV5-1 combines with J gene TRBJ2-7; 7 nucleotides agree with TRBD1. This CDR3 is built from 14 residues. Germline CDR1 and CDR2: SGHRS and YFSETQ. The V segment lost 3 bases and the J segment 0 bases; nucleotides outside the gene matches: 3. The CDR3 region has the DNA TGCGCCAGCAGCTGGGGACAGTACTCCTACGAGCAGTACTTC. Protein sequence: CASSWGQYSYEQYF.

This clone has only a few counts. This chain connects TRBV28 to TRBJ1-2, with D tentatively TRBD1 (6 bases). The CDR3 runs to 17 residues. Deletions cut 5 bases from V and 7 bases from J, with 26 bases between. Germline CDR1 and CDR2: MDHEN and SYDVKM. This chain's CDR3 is CASSLDPSGRGMGGYTF. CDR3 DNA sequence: TGTGCCAGCAGTCTCGACCCCTCGGGCAGGGGAATGGGTGGCTACACCTTC.

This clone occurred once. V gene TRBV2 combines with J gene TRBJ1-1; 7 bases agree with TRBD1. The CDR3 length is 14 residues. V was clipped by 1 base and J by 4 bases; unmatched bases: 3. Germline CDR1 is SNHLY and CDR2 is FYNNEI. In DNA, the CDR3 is TGTGCCAGCAGTGAAGGGACAGGTGTCACTGAAGCTTTCTTT. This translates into CASSEGTGVTEAFF.

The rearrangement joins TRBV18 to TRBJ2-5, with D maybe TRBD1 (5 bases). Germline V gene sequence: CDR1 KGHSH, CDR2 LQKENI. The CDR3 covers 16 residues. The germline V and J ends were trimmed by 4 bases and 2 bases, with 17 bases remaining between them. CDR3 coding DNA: TGTGCCAGCTCACTTACCGACAGCTACCAACAAGAGACCCAGTACTTC. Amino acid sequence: CASSLTDSYQQETQYF.

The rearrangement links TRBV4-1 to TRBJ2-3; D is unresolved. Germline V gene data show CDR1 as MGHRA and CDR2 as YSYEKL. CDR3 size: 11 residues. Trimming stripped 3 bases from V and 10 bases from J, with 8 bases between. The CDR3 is CASSQVGSQYF. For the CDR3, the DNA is TGCGCCAGCAGCCAGGTGGGGTCGCAGTATTTT.

CDR3 bases: TGTGCCAGTAGGATGGGACAGGGGGTCGTAGGCACTGAAGCTTTCTTT. This sequence encodes CASRMGQGVVGTEAFF. The chain couples TRBV19 to TRBJ1-1; 11 bases fit TRBD1. Trimming cost V 6 bases and J 4 bases; bases outside gene matches: 10. The CDR3 extends over 16 amino acids. The V gene's germline CDR1 is LNHDA and CDR2 SQIVND (reference sequence). The complete variable domain, with remaining parts taken from reference TRBV19 and TRBJ1-1, reads DGGITQSPKYLFRKEGQNVTLSCEQNLNHDAMYWYRQDPGQGLRLIYYSQIVNDFQKGDIAEGYSVSREKKESFPLTVTSAQKNPTAFYLCASRMGQGVVGTEAFFGQGTRLTVV.

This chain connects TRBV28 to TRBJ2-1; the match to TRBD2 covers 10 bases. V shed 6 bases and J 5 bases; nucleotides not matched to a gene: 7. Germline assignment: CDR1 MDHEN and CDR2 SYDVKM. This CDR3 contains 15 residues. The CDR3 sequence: CASRASGGNHNEQFF. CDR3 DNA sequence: TGTGCCAGCAGGGCTAGCGGGGGAAACCACAATGAGCAGTTCTTC.

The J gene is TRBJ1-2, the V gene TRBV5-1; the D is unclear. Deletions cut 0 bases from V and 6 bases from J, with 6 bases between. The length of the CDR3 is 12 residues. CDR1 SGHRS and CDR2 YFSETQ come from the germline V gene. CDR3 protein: CASSLGADGYTF. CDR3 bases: TGCGCCAGCAGCTTGGGGGCAGATGGCTACACCTTC.

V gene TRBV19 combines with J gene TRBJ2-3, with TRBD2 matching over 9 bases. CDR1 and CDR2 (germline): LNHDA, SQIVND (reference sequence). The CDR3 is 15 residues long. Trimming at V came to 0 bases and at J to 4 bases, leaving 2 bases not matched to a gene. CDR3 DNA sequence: TGTGCCAGTAGTATAGAAAAGCGGGGGGCAGATACGCAGTATTTT. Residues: CASSIEKRGADTQYF. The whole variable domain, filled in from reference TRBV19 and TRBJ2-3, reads DGGITQSPKYLFRKEGQNVTLSCEQNLNHDAMYWYRQDPGQGLRLIYYSQIVNDFQKGDIAEGYSVSREKKESFPLTVTSAQKNPTAFYLCASSIEKRGADTQYFGPGTRLTVL.

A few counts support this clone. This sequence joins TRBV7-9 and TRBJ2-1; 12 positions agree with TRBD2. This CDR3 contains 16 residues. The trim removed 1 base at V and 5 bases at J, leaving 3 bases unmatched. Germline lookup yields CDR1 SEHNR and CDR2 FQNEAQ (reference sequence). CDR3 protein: CASSLDLAGGHNEQFF. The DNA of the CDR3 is TGTGCCAGCAGCTTAGACCTAGCGGGGGGGCACAATGAGCAGTTCTTC.

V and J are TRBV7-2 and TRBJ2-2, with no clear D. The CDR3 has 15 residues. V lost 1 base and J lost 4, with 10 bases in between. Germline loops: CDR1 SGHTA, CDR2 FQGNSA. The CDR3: CASSLEGSVTGELFF. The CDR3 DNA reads TGTGCCAGCAGCTTAGAGGGTTCGGTCACCGGGGAGCTGTTTTTT.

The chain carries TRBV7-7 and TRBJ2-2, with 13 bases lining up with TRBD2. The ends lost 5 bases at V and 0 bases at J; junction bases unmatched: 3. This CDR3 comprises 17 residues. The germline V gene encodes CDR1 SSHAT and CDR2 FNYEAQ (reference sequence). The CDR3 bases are TGTGCCAGCAGCCGGACTAGCGGGGGTTCGAACACCGGGGAGCTGTTTTTT. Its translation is CASSRTSGGSNTGELFF.

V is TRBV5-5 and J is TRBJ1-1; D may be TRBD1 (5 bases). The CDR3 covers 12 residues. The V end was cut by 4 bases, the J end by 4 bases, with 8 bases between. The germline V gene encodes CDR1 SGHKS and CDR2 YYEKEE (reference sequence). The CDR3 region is CASSRGGTEAFF. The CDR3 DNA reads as TGTGCCAGCAGCCGGGGGGGCACTGAAGCTTTCTTT. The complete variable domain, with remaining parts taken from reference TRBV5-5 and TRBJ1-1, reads DAGVTQSPTHLIKTRGQQVTLRCSPISGHKSVSWYQQVLGQGPQFIFQYYEKEERGRGNFPDRFSARQFPNYSSELNVNALLLGDSALYLCASSRGGTEAFFGQGTRLTVV.

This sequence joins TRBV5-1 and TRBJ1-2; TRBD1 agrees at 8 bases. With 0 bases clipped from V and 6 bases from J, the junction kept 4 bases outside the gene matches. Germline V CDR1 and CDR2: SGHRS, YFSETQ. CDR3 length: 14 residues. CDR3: CASSLVQGADGYTF. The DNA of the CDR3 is TGCGCCAGCAGCTTGGTGCAGGGGGCGGATGGCTACACCTTC.

DNA for the CDR3: TGTGCCTGGAGCGAGGGACTAGCGGGTCTCAATGAGCAGTTCTTC. Residues: CAWSEGLAGLNEQFF. The chain uses TRBV30 and TRBJ2-1, with 12 bases aligning to TRBD2. The trim removed 3 bases at V and 6 bases at J, leaving 6 bases unmatched. Germline assignment: CDR1 GTSNPN and CDR2 SVGIG (reference sequence). The CDR3 extends over 15 amino acids.

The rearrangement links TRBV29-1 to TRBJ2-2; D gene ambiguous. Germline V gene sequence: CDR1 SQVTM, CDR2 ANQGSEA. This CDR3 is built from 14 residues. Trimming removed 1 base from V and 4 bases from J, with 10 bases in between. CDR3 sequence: CSVEGPLSTGELFF. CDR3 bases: TGCAGCGTTGAAGGGCCGCTCAGCACCGGGGAGCTGTTTTTT.

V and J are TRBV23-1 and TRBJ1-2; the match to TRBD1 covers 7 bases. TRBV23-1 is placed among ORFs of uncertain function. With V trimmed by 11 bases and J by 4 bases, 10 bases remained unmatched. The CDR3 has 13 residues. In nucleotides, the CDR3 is TGCGCCCCCAGACCCGACAGGGCCTATGGCTACACCTTC. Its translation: CAPRPDRAYGYTF.

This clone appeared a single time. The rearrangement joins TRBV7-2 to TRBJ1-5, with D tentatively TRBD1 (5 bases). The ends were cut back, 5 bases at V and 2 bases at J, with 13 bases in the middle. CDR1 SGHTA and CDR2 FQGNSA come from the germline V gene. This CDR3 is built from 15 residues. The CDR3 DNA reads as TGTGCCAGCAGCCTCGTTGGGGGGGGCAATCAGCCCCAGCATTTT. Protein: CASSLVGGGNQPQHF.

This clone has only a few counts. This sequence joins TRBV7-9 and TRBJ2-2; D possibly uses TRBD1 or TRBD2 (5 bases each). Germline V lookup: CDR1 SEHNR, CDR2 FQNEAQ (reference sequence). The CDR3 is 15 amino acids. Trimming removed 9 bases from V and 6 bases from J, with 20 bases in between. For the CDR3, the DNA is TGTGCCAGGAGGGTTAGGGGCCCGAGAGCCGGGGAGCTGTTTTTT. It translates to CARRVRGPRAGELFF.

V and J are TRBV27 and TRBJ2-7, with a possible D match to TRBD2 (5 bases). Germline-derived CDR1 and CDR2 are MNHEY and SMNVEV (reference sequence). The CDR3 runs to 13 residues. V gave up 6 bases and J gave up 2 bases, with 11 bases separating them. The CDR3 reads CASSRSGTYEQYF. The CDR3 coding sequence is TGTGCCAGCAGCCGGTCGGGGACCTACGAGCAGTACTTC.

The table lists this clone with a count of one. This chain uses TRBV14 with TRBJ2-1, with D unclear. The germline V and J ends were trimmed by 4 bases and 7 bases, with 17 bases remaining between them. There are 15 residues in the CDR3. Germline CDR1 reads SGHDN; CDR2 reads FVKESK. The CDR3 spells CASSPLPGWINEQFF. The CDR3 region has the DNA TGTGCCAGCAGCCCGCTGCCAGGTTGGATTAATGAGCAGTTCTTC.

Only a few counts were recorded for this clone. This chain's CDR3 is CASSLGPGTGASYEQYF. The DNA of the CDR3 is TGCGCCAGCAGCTTGGGGCCCGGGACAGGGGCCTCCTACGAGCAGTACTTC. This chain joins TRBV5-1 and TRBJ2-7; 10 bases fit TRBD1. The germline V gene has CDR1 SGHRS and CDR2 YFSETQ. This CDR3 comprises 17 residues. Trimming cost V 0 bases and J 0 bases; bases outside gene matches: 6.

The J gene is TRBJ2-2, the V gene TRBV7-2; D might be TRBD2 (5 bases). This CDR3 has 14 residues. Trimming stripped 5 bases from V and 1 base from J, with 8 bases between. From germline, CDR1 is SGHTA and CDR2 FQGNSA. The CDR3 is CASSRLLNTGELFF. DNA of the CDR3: TGTGCCAGCAGCCGACTACTGAACACCGGGGAGCTGTTTTTT.

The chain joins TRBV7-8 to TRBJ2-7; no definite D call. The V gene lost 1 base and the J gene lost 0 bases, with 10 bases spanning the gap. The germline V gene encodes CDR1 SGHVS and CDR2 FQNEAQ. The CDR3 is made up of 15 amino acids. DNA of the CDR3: TGTGCCAGCAGCTTAGATTTCGGCGTCTCCTACGAGCAGTACTTC. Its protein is CASSLDFGVSYEQYF.

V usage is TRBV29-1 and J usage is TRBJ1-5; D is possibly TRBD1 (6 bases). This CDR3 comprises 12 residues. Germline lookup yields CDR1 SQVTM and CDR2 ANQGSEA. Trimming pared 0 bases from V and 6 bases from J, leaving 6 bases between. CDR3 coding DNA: TGCAGCGTTGAAGACAGGGGTCAGCCCCAGCATTTT. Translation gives CSVEDRGQPQHF.

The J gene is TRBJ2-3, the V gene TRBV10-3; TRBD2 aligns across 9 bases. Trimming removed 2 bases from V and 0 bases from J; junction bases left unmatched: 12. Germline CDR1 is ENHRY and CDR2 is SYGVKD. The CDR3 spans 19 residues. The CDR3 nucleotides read TGTGCCATCAGTGAGCTTAGCGGGGGATCCGATCTGAGCACAGATACGCAGTATTTT. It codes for CAISELSGGSDLSTDTQYF.

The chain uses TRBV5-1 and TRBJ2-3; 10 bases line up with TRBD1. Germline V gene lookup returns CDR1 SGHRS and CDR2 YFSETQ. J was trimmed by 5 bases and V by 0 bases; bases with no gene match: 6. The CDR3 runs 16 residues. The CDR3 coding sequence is TGCGCCAGCAGCTTGGAGGGACAGGGGATAATAGATACGCAGTATTTT. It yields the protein CASSLEGQGIIDTQYF.